What follows are 5 T cell receptor beta chains derived from one specimen sequenced in a study of T cell repertoires in cytomegalovirus infection. TCRdb fed the reads into MiXCR, producing one record per CDR3 protein. The table lists about 530,000 distinct CDR3 sequences, about 30% of them singletons. The source material was PBMCs. The origin of the receptors is a human donor in good health (CMV status not recorded). Some clones in this sample may be carry-over from other donors' samples.

The chain uses TRBV28 and TRBJ2-7; unclear D gene. V lost 7 bases and J lost 5, with 15 bases in between. The CDR3 totals 13 residues. Germline V lookup: CDR1 MDHEN, CDR2 SYDVKM. CDR3 bases: TGTGCCAGCACCGAAGGCAGGCATCACGAGCAGTACTTC. The encoded protein is CASTEGRHHEQYF.

The rearrangement links TRBV28 to TRBJ1-4; 8 bases agree with TRBD1. V shed 3 bases, J shed 8 bases, and the junction held 8 bases outside the gene matches. This CDR3 spans 15 amino acids. The V gene's germline CDR1 is MDHEN and CDR2 SYDVKM. DNA for the CDR3: TGTGCCAGCAGTTTCGGGCAGGGGGCGTCCGAAAAACTGTTTTTT. Its protein product is CASSFGQGASEKLFF.

There are a few counts of this clonotype. This chain joins TRBV11-2 and TRBJ2-1; no firm D call. Germline V lookup: CDR1 SGHAT, CDR2 FQNNGV. CDR3 length: 11 amino acids. The germline V and J ends were trimmed by 5 bases and 15 bases, with 14 bases remaining between them. The CDR3 bases are TGTGCCAGCAGCGCTGCTGGTACGTCGTTCTTC. This encodes CASSAAGTSFF.

This clonotype showed up just a few times. The genes are TRBV6-1 and TRBJ1-2; tentative D call: TRBD1 (6 bases). V shed 6 bases and J shed 1 base, with 12 bases lying between them. Germline CDR1 MNHNS, CDR2 SASEGT. This CDR3 contains 14 residues. Written as DNA, the CDR3 is TGTGCCAGCAGGAAACAGGGAATTAACTATGGCTACACCTTC. Amino acids: CASRKQGINYGYTF.

CDR3 coding DNA: TGTGCCAGCAGTAGTGGGACATTTAGCAAGATGGCCTACAATGAGCAGTTCTTC. Protein: CASSSGTFSKMAYNEQFF. This chain joins TRBV28 and TRBJ2-1, with D possibly being TRBD1 (6 bases). Between the trimmed V and J ends, which lost 5 bases and 2 bases, there was a span of 22 bases. This CDR3 spans 18 amino acids. The germline V gene has CDR1 MDHEN and CDR2 SYDVKM.